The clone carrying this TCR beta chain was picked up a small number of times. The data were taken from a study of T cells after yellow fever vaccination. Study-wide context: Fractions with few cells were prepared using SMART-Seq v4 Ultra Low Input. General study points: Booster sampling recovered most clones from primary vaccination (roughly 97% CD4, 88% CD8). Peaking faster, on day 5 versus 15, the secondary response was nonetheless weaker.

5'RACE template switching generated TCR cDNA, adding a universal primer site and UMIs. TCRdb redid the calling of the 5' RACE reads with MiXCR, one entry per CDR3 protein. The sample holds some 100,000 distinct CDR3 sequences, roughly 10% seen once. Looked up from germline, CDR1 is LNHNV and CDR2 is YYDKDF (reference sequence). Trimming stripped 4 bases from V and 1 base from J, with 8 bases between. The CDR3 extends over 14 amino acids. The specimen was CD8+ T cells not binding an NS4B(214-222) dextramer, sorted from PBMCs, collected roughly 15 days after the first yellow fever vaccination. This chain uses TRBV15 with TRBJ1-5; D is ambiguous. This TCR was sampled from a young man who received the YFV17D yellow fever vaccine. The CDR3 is CATSMDRSNQPQHF. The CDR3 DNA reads TGTGCCACCAGCATGGACCGAAGCAATCAGCCCCAGCATTTT.